This is a list of T cell receptor beta chains from one sample in a study of blood T cells in healthy people across ages. MiXCR, applied by TCRdb to the 5' RACE reads, yields one record per CDR3 protein. The sample has more than 1 million distinct CDR3 sequences; more than 35% are singletons. Sequenced material: blood. Every receptor here comes from a woman in her sixties in good health. Both conserved end residues are part of each CDR3. D genes are given only for firm matches. Clone size is given for some rows only: seen once, a few or many times, or a class if the clone is expanded.

v_call	j_call	d_call	clone_size	cdr3_nt	cdr3_aa
TRBV20-1	TRBJ2-5	NA	few	TGCAGTGCTATAGGGCCCACAGAGATCCAAGAGACCCAGTACTTC	CSAIGPTEIQETQYF
TRBV19	TRBJ2-1	NA	NA	TGTGCCAGTAGTATTGCTTCTTTTTGGGGTGAGCAGTTCTTC	CASSIASFWGEQFF
TRBV24-1	TRBJ1-6	TRBD1	NA	TGTGCCACCAGTAAGGGGACAGGACATTCACCCCTCCACTTT	CATSKGTGHSPLHF
TRBV7-3	TRBJ2-7	TRBD2	NA	TGTGCCAGCAGCTTAACGGGGACTAACTACGAGCAGTACTTC	CASSLTGTNYEQYF
TRBV7-2	TRBJ2-1	TRBD1	many	TGTGCCAGCAGCTCGGGACAGAGGTTGAATGAGCAGTTCTTC	CASSSGQRLNEQFF
TRBV2	TRBJ2-7	NA	NA	TGTGCCAGCAGTGTCGGCCGGCCTACAACCTACGAGCAGTACTTC	CASSVGRPTTYEQYF
TRBV6-5	TRBJ2-7	NA	many	TGTGCCAGCAGCTCTCCTGGCAGGGGACACTACGAGCAGTACTTC	CASSSPGRGHYEQYF
TRBV29-1	TRBJ1-2	NA	NA	TGCAGCGTTATTATCGGACAAACAAACTATGGCTACACCTTC	CSVIIGQTNYGYTF
TRBV27	TRBJ2-1	TRBD2	once	TGTGCCAGCAGTCCTGGTTTCATCGGGGGGAAGAACAATGAGCAGTTCTTC	CASSPGFIGGKNNEQFF
TRBV7-8	TRBJ2-7	TRBD2	once	TGTGCCAGCAGATCTAGGGCTGGCGGGGGTCCCTACGAGCAGTACTTC	CASRSRAGGGPYEQYF
TRBV2	TRBJ2-3	TRBD2	NA	TGTGCCAGCAGTCAAGCTCGGACTAGCGGGAGTATTGCGTTTACAGATACGCAGTATTTT	CASSQARTSGSIAFTDTQYF
TRBV9	TRBJ1-1	NA	few	TGTGCCAGCAGCGTAGGGTGGGGGGGCCGAAACACTGAAGCTTTCTTT	CASSVGWGGRNTEAFF
TRBV6-2/TRBV6-3	TRBJ2-3	TRBD2	NA	TGTGCCAGCAGTTTTCTAGCGGGAGGGTCGGCAGATACGCAGTATTTT	CASSFLAGGSADTQYF
TRBV4-1	TRBJ2-1	TRBD2	NA	TGCGCCAGCAGCCAAGAGTCGGCTAGCGGGAGTTCTTATGAGCAGTTCTTC	CASSQESASGSSYEQFF
TRBV5-1	TRBJ2-5	TRBD1	few	TGCGCCAGCAGCTTGGCCGGGACAGGGGCCGGGTGGCAGTACTTC	CASSLAGTGAGWQYF
TRBV20-1	TRBJ2-3	TRBD2	once	TGCAGTGCTGGGGAACTAGCGGGAGTTACAGATACGCAGTATTTT	CSAGELAGVTDTQYF
TRBV5-4	TRBJ2-1	NA	few	TGTGCCAGCAGCTTGGCCCGGTCAGGCCGGGCGGTTGAGCAGTTCTTC	CASSLARSGRAVEQFF
TRBV5-1	TRBJ2-1	TRBD2	NA	TGCGCCAGCAGCTTTTCCTTTGCCGGGAGGGCCGATGAGCAGTTCTTC	CASSFSFAGRADEQFF
TRBV28	TRBJ2-7	NA	NA	TGTGCCAGCACAAGACTCGAGGCCAGGGGGGAATCTCTAAAAAACGAGCAGTACTTC	CASTRLEARGESLKNEQYF
TRBV27	TRBJ2-5	TRBD2	NA	TGTGCCAGCAGTTTGGTTAGCGGGAGGCTGGAGACCCAGTACTTC	CASSLVSGRLETQYF
TRBV28	TRBJ1-6	NA	NA	TGTGCCAGCAGTTTGTTGGAATCACCCCTCCACTTT	CASSLLESPLHF
TRBV20-1	TRBJ2-4	NA	many	TGCAGTGCCAGTCTAGGGGGGAGAGCCAAAAACATTCAGTACTTC	CSASLGGRAKNIQYF
TRBV20-1	TRBJ2-7	NA	once	TGCAGTGCTAGAAGAGGGGGAAAGCTCACTGCAGCTAAGCAGTACTTC	CSARRGGKLTAAKQYF
TRBV5-6	TRBJ2-5	NA	NA	TGTGCCAGCAGCTTCACGACGGAGACCCAGTACTTC	CASSFTTETQYF
TRBV20-1	TRBJ2-1	TRBD2	NA	TGCAGTGCTACCGGGACTAGGGCCTACAATGAGCAGTTCTTC	CSATGTRAYNEQFF
TRBV14	TRBJ1-1	TRBD1	few	TGTGCCAGCAGCCCCCCGGGACAGACTCCTAACACTGAAGCTTTCTTT	CASSPPGQTPNTEAFF
TRBV3-1	TRBJ2-7	NA	NA	TGTGCCAGCAGCCCTTCCTTGGACGCGCAGTACTTC	CASSPSLDAQYF
TRBV5-1	TRBJ2-7	TRBD2	NA	TGCGCCAGCAGCTTCGGACTAGCGGGCGACCTCTCCTACGAGCAGTACTTC	CASSFGLAGDLSYEQYF